This T cell receptor (beta chain) originates from a study of tumour-infiltrating T cells in Burkitt lymphoma (dated by TCRdb to 2018 to 2021). Notes on the research overall: When TCR repertoire data were correlated with clinical outcome, productive clonality turned out to predict both overall and progression-free survival, independent of established prognosticators, age at diagnosis among them.

Details on this clone: Its antigen is unknown. No per-base quality is available; no much larger clone lies one base away.

The CDR3 runs 11 amino acids, cysteine and phenylalanine included. Of the read, only the CDR3 DNA is kept; its 33 bases are in frame from base 1. Between the V and J ends, shortened by 8 bases and 11 bases respectively, the junction contains 15 bases. Based on the germline V gene (reference sequence), the CDR1 and CDR2 sequences are LNHDA and SQIVND. Library method: the immunoSEQ multiplex PCR assay. TCRdb provides this immuneACCESS table in a form limited to in-frame rearrangements. Some clones are lacking; in checked studies, under half of them reflect an unresolved V gene, and why the rest are absent is not known. The sample table shows some 13,000 clones, and around 86% are seen once. The ten largest clones capture 1.4% to 1.5% of the sample.

The sample taken for sequencing was tumor tissue. This clonotype was sampled from a human donor with diffuse large B-cell lymphoma. The chain is made from TRBV19 and TRBJ1-1, with TRBD1 perhaps the D gene, on 5 matching bases. The CDR3 sequence is CASDRAEMAFF. The nucleotides read TGTGCCAGTGACAGAGCAGAAATGGCTTTCTTT.